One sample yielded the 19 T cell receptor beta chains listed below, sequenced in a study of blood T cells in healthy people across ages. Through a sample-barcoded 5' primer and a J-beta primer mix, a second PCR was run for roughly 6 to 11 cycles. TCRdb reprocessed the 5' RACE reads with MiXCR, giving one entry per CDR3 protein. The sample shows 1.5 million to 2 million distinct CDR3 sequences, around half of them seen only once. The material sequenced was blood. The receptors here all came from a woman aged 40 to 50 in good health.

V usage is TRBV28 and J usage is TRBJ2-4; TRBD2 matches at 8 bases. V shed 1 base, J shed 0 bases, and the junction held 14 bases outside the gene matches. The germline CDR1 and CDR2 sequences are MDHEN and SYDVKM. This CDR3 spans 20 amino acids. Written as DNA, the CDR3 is TGTGCCAGCAGTTTATCCCCGTCGATTAGCGGGAACCTAGCCAAAAACATTCAGTACTTC. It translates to CASSLSPSISGNLAKNIQYF.

The CDR3 nucleotides read TGTGCCAGCGACCGCCGGGACAGTTCCCACGAGCAGTACTTC. This translates into CASDRRDSSHEQYF. This chain links TRBV27 with TRBJ2-4, with 7 bases aligning to TRBD1. The end of the DNA is better explained by TRBJ2-7, so the J call may be wrong. Looked up from germline, CDR1 is MNHEY and CDR2 is SMNVEV (reference sequence). The length of the CDR3 is 14 residues.

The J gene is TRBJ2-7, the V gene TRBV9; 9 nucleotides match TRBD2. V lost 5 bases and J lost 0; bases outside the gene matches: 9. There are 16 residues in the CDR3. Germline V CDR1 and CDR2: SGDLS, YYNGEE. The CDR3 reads CASSVGLATSSYEQYF. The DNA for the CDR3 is TGTGCCAGCAGTGTCGGACTAGCGACGAGCTCCTACGAGCAGTACTTC. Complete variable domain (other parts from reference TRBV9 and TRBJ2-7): DSGVTQTPKHLITATGQRVTLRCSPRSGDLSVYWYQQSLDQGLQFLIQYYNGEERAKGNILERFSAQQFPDLHSELNLSSLELGDSALYFCASSVGLATSSYEQYFGPGTRLTVT.

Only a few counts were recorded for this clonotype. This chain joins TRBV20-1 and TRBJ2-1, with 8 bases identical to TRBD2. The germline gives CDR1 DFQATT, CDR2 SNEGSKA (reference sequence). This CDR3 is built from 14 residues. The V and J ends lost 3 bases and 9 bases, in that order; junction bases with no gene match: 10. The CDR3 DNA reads TGCAGTGCTAGCCGGGCTAGCGGGTTACTTGAGCAGTTCTTC. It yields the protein CSASRASGLLEQFF.

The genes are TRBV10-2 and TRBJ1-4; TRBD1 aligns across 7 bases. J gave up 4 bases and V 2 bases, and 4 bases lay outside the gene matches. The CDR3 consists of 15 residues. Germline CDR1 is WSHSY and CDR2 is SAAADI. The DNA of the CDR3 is TGCGCCAGCAGTGAGATCGGGACAGTTAATGAAAAACTGTTTTTT. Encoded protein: CASSEIGTVNEKLFF.

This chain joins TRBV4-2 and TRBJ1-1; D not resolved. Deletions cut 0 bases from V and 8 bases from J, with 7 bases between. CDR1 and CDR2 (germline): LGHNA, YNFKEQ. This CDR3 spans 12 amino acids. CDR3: CASSQDALEAFF. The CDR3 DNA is TGTGCCAGCAGCCAAGATGCACTAGAAGCTTTCTTT.

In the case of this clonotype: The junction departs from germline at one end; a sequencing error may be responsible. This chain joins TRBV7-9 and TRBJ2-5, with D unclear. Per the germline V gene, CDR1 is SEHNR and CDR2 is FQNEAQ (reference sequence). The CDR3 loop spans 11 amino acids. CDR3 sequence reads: CVSSLTREQYF. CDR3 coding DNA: TGTGTCAGCAGCTTAACTCGTGAGCAGTACTTC. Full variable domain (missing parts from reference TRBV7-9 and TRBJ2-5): DTGVSQNPRHKITKRGQNVTFRCDPISEHNRLYWYRQTLGQGPEFLTYFQNEAQLEKSRLLSDRFSAERPKGSFSTLEIQRTEQGDSAMYLCVSSLTREQYFGPGTRLLVL.

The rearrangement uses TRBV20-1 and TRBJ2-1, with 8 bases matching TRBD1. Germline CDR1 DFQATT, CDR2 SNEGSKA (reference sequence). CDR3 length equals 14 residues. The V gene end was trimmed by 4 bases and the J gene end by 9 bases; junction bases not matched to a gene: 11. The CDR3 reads CSAKVGQGNSEQFF. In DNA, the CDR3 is TGCAGTGCTAAGGTAGGACAGGGTAACAGTGAGCAGTTCTTC.

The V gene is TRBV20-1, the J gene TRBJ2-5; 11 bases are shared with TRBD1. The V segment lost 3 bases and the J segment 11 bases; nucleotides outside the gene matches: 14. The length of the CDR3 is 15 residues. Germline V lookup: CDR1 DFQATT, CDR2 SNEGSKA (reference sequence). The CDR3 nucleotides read TGCAGTGCTAGTGACGGACAGGGGGCATACAATGAGCAGTACTTC. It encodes CSASDGQGAYNEQYF.

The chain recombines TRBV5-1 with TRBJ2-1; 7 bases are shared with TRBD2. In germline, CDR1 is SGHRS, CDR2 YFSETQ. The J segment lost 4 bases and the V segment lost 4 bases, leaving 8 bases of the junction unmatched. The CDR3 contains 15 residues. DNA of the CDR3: TGCGCCAGCAGCGCCCTAGCGGAGCTATACAATGAGCAGTTCTTC. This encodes CASSALAELYNEQFF.

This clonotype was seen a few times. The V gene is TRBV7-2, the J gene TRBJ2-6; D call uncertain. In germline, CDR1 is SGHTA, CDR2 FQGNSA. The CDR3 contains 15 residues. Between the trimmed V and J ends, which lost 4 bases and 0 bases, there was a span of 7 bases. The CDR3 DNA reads TGTGCCAGCAGCTCCCACGGCTCTGGGGCCAACGTCCTGACTTTC. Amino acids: CASSSHGSGANVLTF.

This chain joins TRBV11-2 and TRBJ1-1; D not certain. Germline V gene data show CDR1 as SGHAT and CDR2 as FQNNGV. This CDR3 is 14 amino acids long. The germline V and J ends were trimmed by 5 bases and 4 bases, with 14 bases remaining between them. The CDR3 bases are TGTGCCAGCAGCGTATCCAGGAGGAGCACTGAAGCTTTCTTT. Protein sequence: CASSVSRRSTEAFF.

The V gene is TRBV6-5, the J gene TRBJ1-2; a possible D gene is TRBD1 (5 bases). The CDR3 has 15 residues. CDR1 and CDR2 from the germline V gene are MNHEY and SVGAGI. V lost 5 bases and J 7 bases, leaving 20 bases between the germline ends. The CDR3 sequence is CASSRSGTFEGGYTF. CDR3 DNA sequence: TGTGCCAGCAGTAGATCCGGGACCTTCGAGGGTGGCTACACCTTC.

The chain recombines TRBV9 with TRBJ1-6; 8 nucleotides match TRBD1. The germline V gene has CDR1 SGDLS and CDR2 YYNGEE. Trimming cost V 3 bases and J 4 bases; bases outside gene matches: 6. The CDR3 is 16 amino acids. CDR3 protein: CASSATGEGYNSPLHF. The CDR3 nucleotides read TGTGCCAGCAGCGCGACAGGGGAGGGTTATAATTCACCCCTCCACTTT.

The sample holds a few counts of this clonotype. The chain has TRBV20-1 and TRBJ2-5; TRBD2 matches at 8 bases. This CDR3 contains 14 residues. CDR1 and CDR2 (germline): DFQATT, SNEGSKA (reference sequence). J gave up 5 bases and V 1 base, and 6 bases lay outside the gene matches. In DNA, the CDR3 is TGCAGTGCTAGAGGGACTAGCCCTAGGGAGACCCAGTACTTC. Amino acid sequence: CSARGTSPRETQYF.

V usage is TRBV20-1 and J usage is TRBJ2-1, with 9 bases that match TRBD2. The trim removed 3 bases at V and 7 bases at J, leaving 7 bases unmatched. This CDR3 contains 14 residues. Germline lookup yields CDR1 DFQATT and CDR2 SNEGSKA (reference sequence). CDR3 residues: CSASSLAGNNEQFF. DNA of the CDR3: TGCAGTGCTAGTAGCCTAGCGGGGAATAATGAGCAGTTCTTC.

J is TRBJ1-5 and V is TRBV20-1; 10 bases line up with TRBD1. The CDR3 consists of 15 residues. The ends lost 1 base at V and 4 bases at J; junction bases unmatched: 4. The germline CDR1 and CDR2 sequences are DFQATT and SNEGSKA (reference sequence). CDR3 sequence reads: CSARGTGGLNQPQHF. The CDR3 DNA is TGCAGTGCTAGAGGGACAGGGGGTTTGAATCAGCCCCAGCATTTT.

The CDR3 region has the DNA TGTGCCAGCAGCCAGGAACAGGGGAAAGAGACCCAGTACTTC. It is translated as CASSQEQGKETQYF. The chain uses TRBV14 and TRBJ2-5; 7 nucleotides line up with TRBD1. V was clipped by 3 bases and J by 3 bases; unmatched bases: 4. Germline-derived CDR1 and CDR2 are SGHDN and FVKESK. The CDR3 covers 14 residues.

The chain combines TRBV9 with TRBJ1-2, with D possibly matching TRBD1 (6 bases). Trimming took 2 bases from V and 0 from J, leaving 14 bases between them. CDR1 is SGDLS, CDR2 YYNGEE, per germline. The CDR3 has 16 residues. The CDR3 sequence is CASSVEDSPSNYGYTF. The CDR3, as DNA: TGTGCCAGCAGCGTTGAGGACAGCCCCTCTAACTATGGCTACACCTTC. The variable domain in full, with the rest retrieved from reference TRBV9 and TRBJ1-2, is DSGVTQTPKHLITATGQRVTLRCSPRSGDLSVYWYQQSLDQGLQFLIQYYNGEERAKGNILERFSAQQFPDLHSELNLSSLELGDSALYFCASSVEDSPSNYGYTFGSGTRLTVV.